Below are 27 T cell receptor beta chains sequenced from a single sample in a study of regulatory T cells in long-lasting Graves disease. Time point specified: newly diagnosed GD, antithyroid drugs for less than 3 months. Extracted RNA from PBMCs served as the source of the TCR library. Building of the TCR beta libraries involved iRepertoire HTBI primers and Arm-PCR of CDR3 regions. TCRdb independently ran MiXCR on the multiplex PCR reads; one entry per CDR3 protein. Of about 420,000 distinct CDR3 sequences listed, approximately 16% were seen once; the top ten hold approximately 22%. The sample was also reused in another study, on T cells in Graves' hyperthyroidism and ophthalmopathy.

This specimen was peripheral blood mononuclear cells (PBMCs), taken at new diagnosis, from a patient treated with antithyroid drugs. These receptors were obtained from a woman between 18 and 29 years old with Graves disease.

This chain connects TRBV4-1 to TRBJ1-6, with 9 positions matching TRBD1. This CDR3 is built from 17 residues. J gave up 5 bases and V 0 bases, and 5 bases lay outside the gene matches. Germline lookup yields CDR1 MGHRA and CDR2 YSYEKL. The CDR3: CASSQDTGGANNSPLHF. CDR3 sequence (DNA): TGCGCCAGCAGCCAAGATACAGGGGGCGCAAATAATTCACCCCTCCACTTT.

This clonotype was picked up many times. The V call is TRBV7-2, the J call TRBJ1-1, with D possibly being TRBD1 (5 bases). CDR1 and CDR2 from the germline V gene are SGHTA and FQGNSA. The CDR3 covers 15 residues. Trimming took off 2 bases at V and 8 bases at J, with 18 bases between the two ends. CDR3 in amino acids: CASSLIPPGGSEAFF. The CDR3 DNA reads as TGTGCCAGCAGCTTAATCCCGCCGGGGGGTTCGGAAGCTTTCTTT. Complete variable domain (other parts from reference TRBV7-2 and TRBJ1-1): GAGVSQSPSNKVTEKGKDVELRCDPISGHTALYWYRQSLGQGLEFLIYFQGNSAPDKSGLPSDRFSAERTGGSVSTLTIQRTQQEDSAVYLCASSLIPPGGSEAFFGQGTRLTVV.

In its sample, this clonotype was seen a few times. This chain joins TRBV27 and TRBJ1-3; D gene uncertain. Trimming took 5 bases from V and 0 from J, leaving 17 bases between them. The CDR3 spans 17 residues. Per the germline V gene, CDR1 is MNHEY and CDR2 is SMNVEV (reference sequence). In DNA form, the CDR3 reads TGTGCCAGCAGTCCCATGGGGTTCCTTCCCTCTGGAAACACCATATATTTT. Protein: CASSPMGFLPSGNTIYF.

This rearrangement joins TRBV25-1 to TRBJ2-7; 7 bases align to TRBD1. The CDR3 contains 15 residues. Germline V gene data show CDR1 as MGHDK and CDR2 as SYGVNS. V shed 4 bases and J 4 bases; nucleotides not matched to a gene: 10. CDR3 nucleotide sequence: TGTGCCAGCAGTGTCCCGGGACAGCGCGTGTACGAGCAGTACTTC. Amino acid sequence: CASSVPGQRVYEQYF.

The table lists this clonotype with a few counts. V gene TRBV6-2 or TRBV6-3 combines with J gene TRBJ2-5, with D possibly being TRBD2 (5 bases). This CDR3 is 16 amino acids long. Germline V gives CDR1 MNHEY, CDR2 SVGEGT. The V gene lost 5 bases and the J gene lost 1 base, with 17 bases spanning the gap. The CDR3 sequence: CASSLPGLKGQETQYF. CDR3 nucleotide sequence: TGTGCCAGCAGTCTCCCCGGACTGAAGGGCCAAGAGACCCAGTACTTC.

This chain uses TRBV14 with TRBJ2-7, with D unresolved. The CDR3 is made up of 16 amino acids. CDR1 is SGHDN and CDR2 is FVKESK in the germline V gene. Trimming took off 5 bases at V and 3 bases at J, with 20 bases between the two ends. The DNA of the CDR3 is TGTGCCAGCAGCTCCAGCAGCGCCAGATACAGCTACGAGCAGTACTTC. Encoded protein: CASSSSSARYSYEQYF.

The chain's CDR3 is CASSPSFGGGNDEQFF. In DNA, the CDR3 is TGTGCCAGCAGCCCGAGCTTCGGGGGAGGGAACGATGAGCAGTTCTTC. The gene calls are TRBV9 and TRBJ2-1, with 7 bases fitting TRBD2. The V segment lost 4 bases and the J segment 8 bases; nucleotides outside the gene matches: 15. The CDR3 extends over 16 amino acids. The V gene's germline CDR1 is SGDLS and CDR2 YYNGEE.

This clonotype occurred many times. The rearrangement uses TRBV10-3 and TRBJ2-7; 11 bases map to TRBD2. Germline V gene data show CDR1 as ENHRY and CDR2 as SYGVKD. There are 14 residues in the CDR3. V trimming: 4 bases; J trimming: 1 base; junction bases outside the gene matches: 0. The CDR3 DNA is TGTGCCATCAGTGGACTAGCGGGATCCTACGAGCAGTACTTC. This encodes CAISGLAGSYEQYF.

This clonotype was recorded many times. The CDR3 sequence is CASSFNEQETQYF. DNA of the CDR3: TGTGCCAGCAGCTTTAATGAACAAGAGACCCAGTACTTC. This chain uses TRBV5-4 with TRBJ2-5; no firm D call. Trimming removed 2 bases at V and 2 bases at J, with 7 bases between. This CDR3 is 13 amino acids long. CDR1 and CDR2 (germline): SGHNT, YYREEE (reference sequence).

This clonotype was counted many times. V usage is TRBV18 and J usage is TRBJ2-7, with TRBD2 as a possible D gene (6 bases). The CDR3 consists of 13 residues. V was clipped by 3 bases and J by 7 bases, with 13 bases between them. Germline CDR1 KGHSH, CDR2 LQKENI. CDR3 loop: CASSPPGVREQYF. DNA for the CDR3: TGTGCCAGCTCACCTCCGGGAGTAAGGGAGCAGTACTTC.

In its sample, this clonotype was seen many times. The chain joins TRBV7-9 to TRBJ2-7; maybe TRBD1 (8 bases). Deletions cut 5 bases from V and 7 bases from J, with 18 bases between. The germline V gene encodes CDR1 SEHNR and CDR2 FQNEAQ (reference sequence). The CDR3 spans 14 residues. The CDR3: CASSPYRGGKEQYF. CDR3 sequence (DNA): TGTGCCAGCAGCCCTTACAGGGGGGGGAAGGAGCAGTACTTC. Based on the CDR3 plus reference TRBV7-9 and TRBJ2-7, the full variable domain is DTGVSQNPRHKITKRGQNVTFRCDPISEHNRLYWYRQTLGQGPEFLTYFQNEAQLEKSRLLSDRFSAERPKGSFSTLEIQRTEQGDSAMYLCASSPYRGGKEQYFGPGTRLTVT.

The J gene is TRBJ2-7, the V gene TRBV5-1, with 13 bases matching TRBD2. J lost 0 bases, V lost 1 base, and 7 bases had no gene match. The CDR3 loop spans 18 amino acids. Germline CDR1 reads SGHRS; CDR2 reads YFSETQ. In DNA, the CDR3 is TGCGCCAGCAGCTTGTCGACTAGCGGGAGGCCAAGCTCCTACGAGCAGTACTTC. Protein product: CASSLSTSGRPSSYEQYF.

Of note for this clonotype: Only one base separates this from a far larger clonotype, so it likely reflects a read error. The chain carries TRBV11-2 and TRBJ2-4; D unresolved. V dropped 2 bases and J dropped 13 bases, with 21 bases sitting between them. Germline-derived CDR1 and CDR2 are SGHAT and FQNNGV. The CDR3 covers 15 residues. The CDR3 region is CASSLWADRWDTQYF. The CDR3 coding sequence is TGTGCCAGCAGCTTATGGGCCGATCGATGGGATACCCAGTACTTC.

This clonotype was recorded many times. The genes are TRBV2 and TRBJ2-3, with 8 bases aligning to TRBD2. CDR1 is SNHLY, CDR2 FYNNEI, per germline. There are 15 residues in the CDR3. The junction had 4 bases not matched to a gene; V was cut back by 1 base and J by 4 bases. CDR3 region: CASSEGAGAPDTQYF. Here the CDR3 DNA reads TGTGCCAGCAGTGAAGGAGCGGGAGCCCCAGATACGCAGTATTTT.

This clonotype has more than one count but fewer than ten. This chain uses TRBV18 with TRBJ2-7, with D hard to call. The V gene's germline CDR1 is KGHSH and CDR2 LQKENI. The CDR3 has 12 residues. Trimming left V 1 base short and J 4 bases short, with 5 bases between. The CDR3 region is CASSPRIYEQYF. As DNA, the CDR3 is TGTGCCAGCTCACCACGAATTTACGAGCAGTACTTC.

Turning to this clonotype: This may arise from a read error, as a much more abundant clone is one base away. The genes are TRBV20-1 and TRBJ1-2; D is perhaps TRBD1 (6 bases). Germline V gene lookup returns CDR1 DFQATT and CDR2 SNEGSKA (reference sequence). With 8 bases removed from V and 3 bases from J, the gap between germline ends came to 13 bases. The CDR3 contains 12 residues. CDR3 DNA: TGCAGTCTAAGACAGGATGACTATGGCTACACCTTC. As protein: CSLRQDDYGYTF.

This clonotype was observed at least ten times. This sequence joins TRBV7-8 and TRBJ2-6; 8 bases are shared with TRBD1. The CDR3 loop spans 15 amino acids. Germline V lookup: CDR1 SGHVS, CDR2 FQNEAQ. V shed 5 bases and J 4 bases; nucleotides not matched to a gene: 4. As DNA, the CDR3 is TGTGCCAGCAGCGCCAGGGGGCGGGGGGCCAACGTCCTGACTTTC. Protein: CASSARGRGANVLTF.

This clonotype showed up many times. The chain is built from TRBV28 and TRBJ1-2, with D unresolved. Germline lookup yields CDR1 MDHEN and CDR2 SYDVKM. Trimming took off 8 bases at V and 0 bases at J, with 19 bases between the two ends. CDR3 length: 16 residues. The CDR3 DNA reads as TGTGCCAGCGACGGCATCAACAGCAAACCTAACTATGGCTACACCTTC. Its translation is CASDGINSKPNYGYTF.

This clonotype was seen a few times. The chain employs TRBV6-1 and TRBJ2-7; D not certain. The ends were cut back, 5 bases at V and 5 bases at J, with 13 bases in the middle. Germline assignment: CDR1 MNHNS and CDR2 SASEGT. The CDR3 has 13 residues. The CDR3, as DNA: TGTGCCAGCAGTCCCCGAAACCTGGACGAGCAGTACTTC. Its protein is CASSPRNLDEQYF.

The chain carries TRBV28 and TRBJ2-5, with TRBD2 matching 8 bases. The CDR3 runs to 16 residues. J gave up 5 bases and V 3 bases, and 11 bases lay outside the gene matches. Germline CDR1 reads MDHEN; CDR2 reads SYDVKM. Here the CDR3 DNA reads TGTGCCAGCAGTTTTGTGACGGGAGGGCCCTCCGAGACCCAGTACTTC. Its protein product is CASSFVTGGPSETQYF.

This clonotype was detected only once. The V gene is TRBV7-9, the J gene TRBJ1-2; D is ambiguous. The V end lost 4 bases, the J end lost 4 bases, and 10 bases lay between the germline ends. This CDR3 has 13 amino acids. In germline, CDR1 is SEHNR, CDR2 FQNEAQ (reference sequence). The CDR3 sequence is CASSSTTGYGYTF. CDR3 DNA: TGTGCCAGCAGCTCGACAACGGGCTATGGCTACACCTTC.

In this sample, this clonotype turned up a few times. V usage is TRBV7-9 and J usage is TRBJ2-3, with D possibly matching TRBD1 (5 bases). This CDR3 has 17 amino acids. Germline assignment: CDR1 SEHNR and CDR2 FQNEAQ (reference sequence). The germline V and J ends were trimmed by 3 bases and 0 bases, with 16 bases remaining between them. The CDR3, as DNA: TGTGCCAGCAGCTTTGGCCAGGGCCTTCCTAGCACAGATACGCAGTATTTT. The encoded protein is CASSFGQGLPSTDTQYF. Filled out from reference TRBV7-9 and TRBJ2-3, the complete variable domain reads DTGVSQNPRHKITKRGQNVTFRCDPISEHNRLYWYRQTLGQGPEFLTYFQNEAQLEKSRLLSDRFSAERPKGSFSTLEIQRTEQGDSAMYLCASSFGQGLPSTDTQYFGPGTRLTVL.

This rearrangement joins TRBV3-1 to TRBJ2-2; 11 bases fit TRBD2. CDR3 length: 16 amino acids. Germline lookup yields CDR1 LGHDT and CDR2 YNNKEL (reference sequence). V lost 4 bases to trimming and J lost 4 bases; unmatched junction nucleotides: 5. CDR3 DNA sequence: TGTGCCAGCAGCCGAGTAGCGGGAGGGGTCACCGGGGAGCTGTTTTTT. Its protein is CASSRVAGGVTGELFF. Combining the CDR3 with reference TRBV3-1 and TRBJ2-2 gives the whole variable domain DTAVSQTPKYLVTQMGNDKSIKCEQNLGHDTMYWYKQDSKKFLKIMFSYNNKELIINETVPNRFSPKSPDKAHLNLHINSLELGDSAVYFCASSRVAGGVTGELFFGEGSRLTVL.

The chain has TRBV20-1 and TRBJ2-1; 13 nucleotides agree with TRBD2. CDR1 DFQATT and CDR2 SNEGSKA come from the germline V gene (reference sequence). CDR3 size: 18 residues. V trimming: 0 bases; J trimming: 5 bases; junction bases outside the gene matches: 10. The CDR3 DNA sequence: TGCAGTGCTAGAGATTATTCCACAACTAGCGGGGGGGACAATGAGCAGTTCTTC. Amino acids: CSARDYSTTSGGDNEQFF.

Ten or more counts support this clonotype. The chain couples TRBV20-1 to TRBJ1-1; a possible D gene is TRBD1 (5 bases). Germline CDR1 reads DFQATT; CDR2 reads SNEGSKA (reference sequence). V was shortened by 3 bases and J by 3 bases, with 14 bases between the two germline ends. The CDR3 has 14 residues. CDR3 residues: CSASSVARDTEAFF. The CDR3 coding sequence is TGCAGTGCTAGTTCCGTGGCCAGGGACACTGAAGCTTTCTTT.

This clonotype was seen a handful of times. The rearrangement uses TRBV20-1 and TRBJ2-1, with D uncertain. Germline-derived CDR1 and CDR2 are DFQATT and SNEGSKA (reference sequence). This CDR3 spans 14 amino acids. Trimming shortened V by 0 bases and J by 0 bases, and 6 bases separated the two germline ends. This CDR3 reads CSARDKRSYNEQFF. In DNA, the CDR3 is TGCAGTGCTAGAGATAAGCGCTCCTACAATGAGCAGTTCTTC.

J is TRBJ2-1 and V is TRBV4-1; 8 nucleotides align to TRBD2. Trimming at V came to 4 bases and at J to 4 bases, leaving 3 bases not matched to a gene. The germline CDR1 and CDR2 sequences are MGHRA and YSYEKL. This CDR3 is 14 amino acids long. CDR3 nucleotide sequence: TGCGCCAGCAGCCCGACTAGCGTATACAATGAGCAGTTCTTC. Translated, it gives CASSPTSVYNEQFF.